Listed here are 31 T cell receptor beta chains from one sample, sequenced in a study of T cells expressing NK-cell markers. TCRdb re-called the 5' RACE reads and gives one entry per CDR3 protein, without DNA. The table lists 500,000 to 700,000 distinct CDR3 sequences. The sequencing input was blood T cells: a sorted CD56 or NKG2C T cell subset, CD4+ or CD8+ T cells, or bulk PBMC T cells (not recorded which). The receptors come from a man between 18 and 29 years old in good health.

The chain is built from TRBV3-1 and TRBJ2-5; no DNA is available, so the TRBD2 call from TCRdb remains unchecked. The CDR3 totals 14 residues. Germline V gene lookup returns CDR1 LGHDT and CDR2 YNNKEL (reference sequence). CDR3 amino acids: CASSPSSVGETQYF.

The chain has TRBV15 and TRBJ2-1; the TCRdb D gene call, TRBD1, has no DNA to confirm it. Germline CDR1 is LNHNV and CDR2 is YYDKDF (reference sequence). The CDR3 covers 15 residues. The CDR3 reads CATSNRVENYNEQFF.

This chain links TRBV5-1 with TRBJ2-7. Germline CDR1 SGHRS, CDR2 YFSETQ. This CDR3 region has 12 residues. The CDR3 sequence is CASSRYSYEQYF.

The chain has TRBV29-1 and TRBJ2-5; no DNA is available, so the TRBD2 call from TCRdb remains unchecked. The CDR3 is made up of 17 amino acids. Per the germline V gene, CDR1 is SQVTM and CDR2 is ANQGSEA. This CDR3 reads CSVRGGLAGGRQETQYF. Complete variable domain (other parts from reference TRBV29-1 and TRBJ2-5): SAVISQKPSRDICQRGTSLTIQCQVDSQVTMMFWYRQQPGQSLTLIATANQGSEATYESGFVIDKFPISRPNLTFSTLTVSNMSPEDSSIYLCSVRGGLAGGRQETQYFGPGTRLLVL.

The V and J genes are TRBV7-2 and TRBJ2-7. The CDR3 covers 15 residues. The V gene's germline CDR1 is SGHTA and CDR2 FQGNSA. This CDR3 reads CASSSWSGSTYEQYF.

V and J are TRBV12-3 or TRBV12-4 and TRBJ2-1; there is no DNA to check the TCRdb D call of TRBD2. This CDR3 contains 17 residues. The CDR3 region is CASSFIGTLQGTGEQFF.

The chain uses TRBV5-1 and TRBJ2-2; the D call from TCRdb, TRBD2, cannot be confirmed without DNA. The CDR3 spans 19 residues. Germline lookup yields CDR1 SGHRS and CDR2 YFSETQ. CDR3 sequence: CASSLGLAGASPHTGELFF. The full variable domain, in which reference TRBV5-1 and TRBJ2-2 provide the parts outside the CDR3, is KAGVTQTPRYLIKTRGQQVTLSCSPISGHRSVSWYQQTPGQGLQFLFEYFSETQRNKGNFPGRFSGRQFSNSRSEMNVSTLELGDSALYLCASSLGLAGASPHTGELFFGEGSRLTVL.

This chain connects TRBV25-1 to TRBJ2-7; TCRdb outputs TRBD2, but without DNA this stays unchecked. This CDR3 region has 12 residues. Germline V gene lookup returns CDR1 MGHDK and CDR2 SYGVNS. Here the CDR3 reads CASTQRGEGLYF.

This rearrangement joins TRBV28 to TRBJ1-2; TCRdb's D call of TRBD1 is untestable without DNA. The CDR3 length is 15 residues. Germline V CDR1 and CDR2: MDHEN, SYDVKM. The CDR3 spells CASSFTGKPNYGYTF.

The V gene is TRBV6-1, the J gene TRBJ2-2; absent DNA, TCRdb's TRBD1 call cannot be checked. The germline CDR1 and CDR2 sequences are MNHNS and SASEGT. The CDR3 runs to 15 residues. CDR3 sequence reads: CASSPRTGPPGELFF.

The CDR3 region is CASSEGDYVNEQFF. This chain connects TRBV5-1 to TRBJ2-1; the TCRdb D gene call, TRBD2, has no DNA to confirm it. The CDR3 length is 14 residues. Germline V lookup: CDR1 SGHRS, CDR2 YFSETQ.

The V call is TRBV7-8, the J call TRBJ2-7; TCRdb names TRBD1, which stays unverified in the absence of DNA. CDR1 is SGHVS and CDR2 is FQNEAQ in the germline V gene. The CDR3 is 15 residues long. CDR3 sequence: CASSPFRGRGHEQYF.

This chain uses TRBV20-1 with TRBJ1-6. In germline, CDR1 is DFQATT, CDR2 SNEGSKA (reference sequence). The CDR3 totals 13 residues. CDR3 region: CSAPEIYNSPLHF.

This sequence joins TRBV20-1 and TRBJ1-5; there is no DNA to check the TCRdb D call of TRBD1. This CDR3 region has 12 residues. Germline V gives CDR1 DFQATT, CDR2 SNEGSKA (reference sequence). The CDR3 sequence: CSAHGQDQPQHF.

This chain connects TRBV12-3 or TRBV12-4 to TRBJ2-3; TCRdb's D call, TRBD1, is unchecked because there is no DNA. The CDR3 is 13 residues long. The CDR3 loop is CASRFRGRDTQYF.

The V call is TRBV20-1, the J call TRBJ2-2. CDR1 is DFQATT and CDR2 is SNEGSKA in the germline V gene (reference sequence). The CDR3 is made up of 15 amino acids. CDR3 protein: CSARDFRGWTGELFF.

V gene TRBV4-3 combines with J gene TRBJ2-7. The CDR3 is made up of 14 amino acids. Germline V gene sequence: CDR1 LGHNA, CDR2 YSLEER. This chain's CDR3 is CASSQGTPNYEQYF.

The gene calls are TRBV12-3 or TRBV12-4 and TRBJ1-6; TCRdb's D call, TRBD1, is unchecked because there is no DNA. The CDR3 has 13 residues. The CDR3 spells CASTKTGVSPLHF.

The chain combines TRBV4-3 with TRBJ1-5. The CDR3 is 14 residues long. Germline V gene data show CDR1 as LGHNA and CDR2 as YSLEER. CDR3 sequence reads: CASSHTVSNQPQHF.

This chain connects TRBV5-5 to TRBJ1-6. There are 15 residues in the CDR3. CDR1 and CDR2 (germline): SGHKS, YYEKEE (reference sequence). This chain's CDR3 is CASSLEAGYNSPLHF.

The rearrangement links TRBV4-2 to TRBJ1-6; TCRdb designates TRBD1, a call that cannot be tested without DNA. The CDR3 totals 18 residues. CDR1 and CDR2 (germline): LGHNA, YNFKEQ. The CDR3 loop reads CASSRQRGLQGAVSPLHF.

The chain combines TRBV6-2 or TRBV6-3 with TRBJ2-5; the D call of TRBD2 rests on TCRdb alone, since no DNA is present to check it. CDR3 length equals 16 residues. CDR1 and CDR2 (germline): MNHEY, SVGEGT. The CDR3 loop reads CASREGPGISQETQYF.

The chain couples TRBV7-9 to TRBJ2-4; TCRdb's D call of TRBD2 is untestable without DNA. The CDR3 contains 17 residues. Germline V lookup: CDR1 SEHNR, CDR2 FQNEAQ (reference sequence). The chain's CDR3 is CASSPETGRGPKNIQYF. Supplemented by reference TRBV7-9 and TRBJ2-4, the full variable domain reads DTGVSQNPRHKITKRGQNVTFRCDPISEHNRLYWYRQTLGQGPEFLTYFQNEAQLEKSRLLSDRFSAERPKGSFSTLEIQRTEQGDSAMYLCASSPETGRGPKNIQYFGAGTRLSVL.

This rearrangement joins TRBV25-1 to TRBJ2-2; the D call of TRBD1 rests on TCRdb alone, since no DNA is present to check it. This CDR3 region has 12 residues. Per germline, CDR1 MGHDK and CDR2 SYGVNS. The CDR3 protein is CASEGTEGELFF.

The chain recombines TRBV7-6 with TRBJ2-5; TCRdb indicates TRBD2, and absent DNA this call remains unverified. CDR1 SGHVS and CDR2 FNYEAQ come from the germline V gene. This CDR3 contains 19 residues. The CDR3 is CASSLGGLAGGPDQETQYF.

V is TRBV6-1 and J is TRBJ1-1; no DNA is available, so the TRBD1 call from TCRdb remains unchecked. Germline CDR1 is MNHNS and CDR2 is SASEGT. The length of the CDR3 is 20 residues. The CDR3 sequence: CASSQIGQGAQGVGSTEAFF.

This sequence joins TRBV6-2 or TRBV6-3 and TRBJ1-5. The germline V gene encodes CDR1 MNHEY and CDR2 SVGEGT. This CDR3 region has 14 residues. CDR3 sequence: CASQETASNQPQHF.

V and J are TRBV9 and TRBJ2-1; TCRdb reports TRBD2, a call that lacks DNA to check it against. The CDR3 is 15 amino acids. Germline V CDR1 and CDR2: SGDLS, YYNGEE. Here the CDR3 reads CASSAGTNQGNEQFF.

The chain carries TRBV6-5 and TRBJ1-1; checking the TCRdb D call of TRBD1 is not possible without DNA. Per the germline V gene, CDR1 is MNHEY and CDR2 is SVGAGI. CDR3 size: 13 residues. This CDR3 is CATTGGADTEAFF.

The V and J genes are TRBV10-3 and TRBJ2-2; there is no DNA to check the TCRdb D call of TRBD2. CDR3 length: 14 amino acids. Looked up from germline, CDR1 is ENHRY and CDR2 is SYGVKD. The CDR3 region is CAIRTSSNTGELFF.

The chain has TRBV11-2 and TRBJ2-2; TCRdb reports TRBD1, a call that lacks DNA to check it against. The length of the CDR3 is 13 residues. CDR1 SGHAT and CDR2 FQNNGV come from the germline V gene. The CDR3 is CASRTGGLRELFF. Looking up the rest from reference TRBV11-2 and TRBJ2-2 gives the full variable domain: EAGVAQSPRYKIIEKRQSVAFWCNPISGHATLYWYQQILGQGPKLLIQFQNNGVVDDSQLPKDRFSAERLKGVDSTLKIQPAKLEDSAVYLCASRTGGLRELFFGEGSRLTVL.